The next 10 T cell receptor beta chains were all read from a single sample in a study of T cells in Graves' hyperthyroidism and ophthalmopathy. Template material for amplifying TCR beta CDR3 regions consisted of RNA transcripts. An initial round of RT-PCR targeting the TCR CDR3 relied on the HTBI primer set. TCRdb itself ran the multiplex PCR reads through MiXCR, one entry per CDR3 protein. This table has about 590,000 distinct CDR3 sequences, 14% appearing once. Sequenced material: blood. These receptors originate from a woman in her late teens or twenties with Graves' ophthalmopathy.

At least ten counts were recorded for this clonotype. V usage is TRBV11-2 and J usage is TRBJ2-7; tentatively, D is TRBD2 (5 bases). Germline values: CDR1 SGHAT, CDR2 FQNNGV. This CDR3 comprises 14 residues. V lost 7 bases and J 0 bases, leaving 13 bases between the germline ends. CDR3 residues: CASIPTINSYEQYF. The DNA of the CDR3 is TGTGCCAGCATCCCGACTATAAACTCCTACGAGCAGTACTTC.

The chain links TRBV28 to TRBJ2-1, with D possibly being TRBD1 or TRBD2 (5 bases each). The CDR3 sequence is 14 residues long. Per germline, CDR1 MDHEN and CDR2 SYDVKM. V lost 8 bases and J 1 base, leaving 12 bases between the germline ends. CDR3 bases: TGTGCCAGCGGTTGGGGGATGTCCTACAATGAGCAGTTCTTC. Protein product: CASGWGMSYNEQFF.

This chain links TRBV4-3 with TRBJ2-1; D is possibly TRBD2 (5 bases). The CDR3 contains 17 residues. Between the trimmed V and J ends, which lost 1 base and 7 bases, there was a span of 20 bases. The germline V gene has CDR1 LGHNA and CDR2 YSLEER. This chain's CDR3 is CASSQAWIGVRANEQFF. Written as DNA, the CDR3 is TGCGCCAGCAGCCAAGCCTGGATAGGTGTGAGGGCGAATGAGCAGTTCTTC.

This clonotype was observed many times. The rearrangement links TRBV6-2 or TRBV6-3 to TRBJ2-7; a weak D match, TRBD1 (5 bases). CDR3 size: 12 residues. Germline V gene sequence: CDR1 MNHEY, CDR2 SVGEGT. V was shortened by 7 bases and J by 4 bases, with 11 bases between the two germline ends. CDR3 DNA sequence: TGTGCCAGCACCTCACAGGTTTACGAGCAGTACTTC. This translates into CASTSQVYEQYF.

This clonotype was seen only a few times. The chain has TRBV4-2 and TRBJ2-2; D tentatively reads TRBD1 or TRBD2 (5 bases each). V lost 0 bases and J lost 8, with 13 bases in between. There are 15 residues in the CDR3. Germline V CDR1 and CDR2: LGHNA, YNFKEQ. The DNA of the CDR3 is TGTGCCAGCAGCCAAGAATCAGGGCGGGCGGGGGAGCTGTTTTTT. Protein product: CASSQESGRAGELFF.

This clonotype was counted between two and nine times. The chain joins TRBV19 to TRBJ2-7; 8 bases are a match to TRBD1. J gave up 3 bases and V 7 bases, and 11 bases lay outside the gene matches. CDR3 size: 15 residues. Germline-derived CDR1 and CDR2 are LNHDA and SQIVND (reference sequence). As DNA, the CDR3 is TGTGCCAGTAAAGCCGCAGGGGGCATAGGCTACGAGCAGTACTTC. Its translation: CASKAAGGIGYEQYF.

This chain connects TRBV20-1 to TRBJ1-3, with a weak D call TRBD1 (6 bases). The CDR3 covers 18 residues. The V end lost 1 base, the J end lost 0 bases, and 19 bases lay between the germline ends. Germline V gene sequence: CDR1 DFQATT, CDR2 SNEGSKA (reference sequence). The chain's CDR3 is CSARALDSETRSGNTIYF. In DNA form, the CDR3 reads TGCAGTGCTAGAGCCCTGGACAGCGAGACTCGCTCTGGAAACACCATATATTTT.

Many counts were recorded for this clonotype. This chain uses TRBV12-3 or TRBV12-4 with TRBJ2-1; 12 nucleotides align to TRBD2. The CDR3 sequence is 16 residues long. V lost 4 bases and J lost 7; bases outside the gene matches: 8. CDR3 residues: CASSYAGTSGQNEQFF. The CDR3 coding sequence is TGTGCCAGCAGTTACGCCGGGACTAGCGGGCAGAATGAGCAGTTCTTC.

Ten or more counts support this clonotype. V and J are TRBV20-1 and TRBJ2-1, with 7 bases matching TRBD2. Germline V gives CDR1 DFQATT, CDR2 SNEGSKA (reference sequence). The CDR3 spans 16 residues. V trimming: 1 base; J trimming: 2 bases; junction bases outside the gene matches: 8. The CDR3 DNA reads as TGCAGTGCTAGAGGGGAGCACGGGAGGCCCTACAATGAGCAGTTCTTC. Translated: CSARGEHGRPYNEQFF.

This clonotype was counted ten times or more. The CDR3 protein is CASSSPGLIGNEQFF. The CDR3 nucleotides are TGTGCCAGCAGCTCACCGGGACTCATTGGGAATGAGCAGTTCTTC. The chain combines TRBV7-9 with TRBJ2-1; tentative D call: TRBD2 (6 bases). V shed 4 bases and J shed 7 bases, with 17 bases lying between them. The CDR3 sequence is 15 residues long. CDR1 SEHNR and CDR2 FQNEAQ come from the germline V gene (reference sequence).